One sample yielded the 19 T cell receptor beta chains listed below, sequenced in a study of cytomegalovirus exposure and HLA in healthy donors. TCRdb keeps only in-frame clones here, not all; method: immunoSEQ multiplex PCR. Of about 160,000 clones listed, about 90% were seen once; the top ten hold around 3%. Sequenced material: PBMCs. Receptors were obtained from a woman aged 18-35 years in good health and CMV-seropositive.

This clone was seen once. The chain has TRBV7-9 and TRBJ2-3; 11 bases are shared with TRBD2. V lost 5 bases to trimming and J lost 0 bases; unmatched junction nucleotides: 4. CDR1 and CDR2 from the germline V gene are SEHNR and FQNEAQ (reference sequence). There are 16 residues in the CDR3. DNA for the CDR3: TGTGCCAGCAGCCGCCGGACTAGCGGGAGCACAGATACGCAGTATTTT. Its translation is CASSRRTSGSTDTQYF.

The chain couples TRBV6-6 to TRBJ1-4; TRBD1 matches at 9 bases. The length of the CDR3 is 16 residues. The trim removed 4 bases at V and 3 bases at J, leaving 6 bases unmatched. Germline CDR1 reads MNHNY; CDR2 reads SVGAGI (reference sequence). The CDR3 is CASSSGQGIANEKLFF. For the CDR3, the DNA is TGTGCCAGCAGTTCGGGACAGGGAATCGCTAATGAAAAACTGTTTTTT.

V is TRBV5-6 and J is TRBJ2-3; 10 positions agree with TRBD2. Germline V gene data show CDR1 as SGHDT and CDR2 as YYEEEE. CDR3 length: 13 amino acids. V gave up 7 bases and J gave up 4 bases; unmatched junction bases: 3. The CDR3 reads CASRGLAADTQYF. In nucleotides, the CDR3 is TGTGCCAGCCGCGGACTAGCGGCAGATACGCAGTATTTT.

This clone has more than one count but fewer than ten. This chain connects TRBV29-1 to TRBJ1-1; TRBD1 matches at 8 bases. V shed 3 bases and J 1 base; nucleotides not matched to a gene: 1. Per germline, CDR1 SQVTM and CDR2 ANQGSEA. There are 13 residues in the CDR3. The CDR3 DNA is TGCAGCGTTGATGGGACAGGGAACACTGAAGCTTTCTTT. This encodes CSVDGTGNTEAFF.

The V call is TRBV6-1, the J call TRBJ1-5, with 8 nucleotides matching TRBD1. Germline values: CDR1 MNHNS, CDR2 SASEGT. There are 15 residues in the CDR3. With V trimmed by 6 bases and J by 4 bases, 8 bases remained unmatched. The CDR3 region is CASSPGQGLNQPQHF. The CDR3 nucleotides are TGTGCCAGCAGCCCAGGACAGGGCCTTAATCAGCCCCAGCATTTT.

The chain has TRBV7-9 and TRBJ2-7, with unresolved D. Germline V CDR1 and CDR2: SEHNR, FQNEAQ (reference sequence). V dropped 6 bases and J dropped 4 bases, with 19 bases sitting between them. The CDR3 length is 15 residues. The CDR3 spells CASSALSGLRYEQYF. In nucleotides, the CDR3 is TGTGCCAGCAGTGCTCTTTCCGGGTTACGTTACGAGCAGTACTTC.

This clone was found once. Additional DNA sequences in this sample encode the identical CDR3. The gene calls are TRBV30 and TRBJ1-1; the D is unclear. The CDR3 runs to 14 residues. The V end was cut by 0 bases, the J end by 1 base, with 9 bases between. Germline CDR1 is GTSNPN and CDR2 is SVGIG (reference sequence). The chain's CDR3 is CAWSVGSGNTEAFF. For the CDR3, the DNA is TGTGCCTGGAGTGTAGGCAGCGGGAACACTGAAGCTTTCTTT. Looking up the rest from reference TRBV30 and TRBJ1-1 gives the full variable domain: SQTIHQWPATLVQPVGSPLSLECTVEGTSNPNLYWYRQAAGRGLQLLFYSVGIGQISSEVPQNLSASRPQDRQFILSSKKLLLSDSGFYLCAWSVGSGNTEAFFGQGTRLTVV.

V and J are TRBV19 and TRBJ1-1, with a weak D call TRBD1 (5 bases). This CDR3 spans 13 amino acids. Germline assignment: CDR1 LNHDA and CDR2 SQIVND (reference sequence). V was cut by 8 bases and J by 5 bases, with 15 bases left in between. CDR3 bases: TGTGCCAGTGCCAGGGCCCAGAGGACTGAAGCTTTCTTT. It is translated as CASARAQRTEAFF.

This clone was picked up one time. V and J are TRBV30 and TRBJ2-3; D is possibly TRBD1 (5 bases). The CDR3 contains 16 residues. The V end lost 3 bases, the J end lost 2 bases, and 18 bases lay between the germline ends. Germline values: CDR1 GTSNPN, CDR2 SVGIG (reference sequence). CDR3 DNA: TGTGCCTGGAGGTGGGGCCACGCAATCCTCACAGATACGCAGTATTTT. Protein product: CAWRWGHAILTDTQYF.

V usage is TRBV28 and J usage is TRBJ1-5; D possibly corresponds to TRBD1 (6 bases). Germline V gives CDR1 MDHEN, CDR2 SYDVKM. Trimming left V 8 bases short and J 7 bases short, with 18 bases between. This CDR3 is built from 14 residues. The CDR3, as DNA: TGTGCCAGCCGAAGAACAGGGCTACCCCAGCCCCAGCATTTT. Translating gives CASRRTGLPQPQHF.

The chain employs TRBV5-5 and TRBJ2-6; 13 bases are shared with TRBD2. Germline values: CDR1 SGHKS, CDR2 YYEKEE (reference sequence). This CDR3 has 18 amino acids. V lost 0 bases, J lost 1 base, and 1 base stayed unmatched. The CDR3 DNA sequence: TGTGCCAGCAGCTTGGGGACTAGCGGGAGTTCTGGGGCCAACGTCCTGACTTTC. Its protein is CASSLGTSGSSGANVLTF.

The chain employs TRBV25-1 and TRBJ2-1, with 9 nucleotides matching TRBD2. Germline CDR1 is MGHDK and CDR2 is SYGVNS. Trimming at V came to 8 bases and at J to 6 bases, leaving 14 bases not matched to a gene. The CDR3 length is 16 residues. DNA of the CDR3: TGTGCCAGCGCTCTGAAGTGGGCGGGGGGGGCCAATGAGCAGTTCTTC. Its translation: CASALKWAGGANEQFF.

The rearrangement joins TRBV5-4 to TRBJ1-2; D perhaps matches TRBD1 (6 bases). V was shortened by 4 bases and J by 3 bases, with 10 bases between the two germline ends. This CDR3 is 13 amino acids long. Germline V gives CDR1 SGHNT, CDR2 YYREEE (reference sequence). The CDR3 here is CASSPGVDYGYTF. The CDR3 nucleotides read TGTGCCAGCAGCCCAGGGGTGGACTATGGCTACACCTTC.

The chain joins TRBV2 to TRBJ1-2; D not certain. CDR1 and CDR2 (germline): SNHLY, FYNNEI. This CDR3 has 15 residues. Trimming left V 2 bases short and J 4 bases short, with 14 bases between. CDR3 protein: CASSEPSGVFYGYTF. In DNA form, the CDR3 reads TGTGCCAGCAGTGAACCGTCCGGGGTGTTCTATGGCTACACCTTC.

The chain is built from TRBV13 and TRBJ1-1; 7 bases are a match to TRBD1. The CDR3 is 15 residues long. V lost 0 bases to trimming and J lost 0 bases; unmatched junction nucleotides: 1. Germline CDR1 reads PRHDT; CDR2 reads FYEKMQ (reference sequence). The CDR3 DNA reads as TGTGCCAGCAGCTTAGGACAGGGGATGAACACTGAAGCTTTCTTT. Protein product: CASSLGQGMNTEAFF. The full variable domain, its missing parts supplied by reference TRBV13 and TRBJ1-1, is AAGVIQSPRHLIKEKRETATLKCYPIPRHDTVYWYQQGPGQDPQFLISFYEKMQSDKGSIPDRFSAQQFSDYHSELNMSSLELGDSALYFCASSLGQGMNTEAFFGQGTRLTVV.

This chain joins TRBV19 and TRBJ2-7; 7 bases are a match to TRBD2. J lost 2 bases, V lost 3 bases, and 10 bases had no gene match. Per the germline V gene, CDR1 is LNHDA and CDR2 is SQIVND (reference sequence). The CDR3 loop spans 16 amino acids. The CDR3 sequence: CASSMPGPAGTYEQYF. The CDR3 DNA is TGTGCCAGTAGTATGCCTGGGCCAGCGGGAACCTACGAGCAGTACTTC.

V and J are TRBV5-8 and TRBJ1-5; D is uncertain. CDR1 is SGHTS, CDR2 YDEGEE, per germline. V was trimmed by 0 bases and J by 9 bases, leaving 4 bases between them. The CDR3 is 11 residues long. This CDR3 is CASSLARPQHF. CDR3 DNA: TGTGCCAGCAGCTTGGCGAGGCCCCAGCATTTT. Together with reference TRBV5-8 and TRBJ1-5, the CDR3 gives the full variable domain: EAGVTQSPTHLIKTRGQQATLRCSPISGHTSVYWYQQALGLGLQFLLWYDEGEERNRGNFPPRFSGRQFPNYSSELNVNALELEDSALYLCASSLARPQHFGDGTRLSIL.

The genes are TRBV7-9 and TRBJ2-2, with D tentatively TRBD2 (6 bases). V was clipped by 1 base and J by 7 bases, with 13 bases between them. The CDR3 has 15 residues. CDR1 is SEHNR, CDR2 FQNEAQ, per germline (reference sequence). The CDR3 reads CASSLGAGRHGELFF. CDR3 DNA sequence: TGTGCCAGCAGCTTAGGGGCGGGACGGCACGGGGAGCTGTTTTTT. The complete variable domain, with remaining parts taken from reference TRBV7-9 and TRBJ2-2, reads DTGVSQNPRHKITKRGQNVTFRCDPISEHNRLYWYRQTLGQGPEFLTYFQNEAQLEKSRLLSDRFSAERPKGSFSTLEIQRTEQGDSAMYLCASSLGAGRHGELFFGEGSRLTVL.

The gene calls are TRBV18 and TRBJ1-1; tentatively, D is TRBD1 (5 bases). V lost 8 bases to trimming and J lost 1 base, with 14 bases between them. The CDR3 covers 14 residues. Germline-derived CDR1 and CDR2 are KGHSH and LQKENI. The CDR3 sequence: CASTRGGQNTEAFF. Written as DNA, the CDR3 is TGTGCCAGCACGCGGGGTGGACAGAACACTGAAGCTTTCTTT.